This T cell receptor beta chain stems from a study of T cell responses to AZD1222 COVID-19 vaccine. Study-level findings and limits: CD4 TCRs associated with vaccination spanned spike, dominating at 160-218 and 743-854. Unmutated variant regions are reportedly targeted by nearly half of spike-specific TCRs.

This clone has just one count. The antigen is not known. Within the sample, other DNA sequences also encode this same CDR3. Trimming cost V 6 bases and J 3 bases, with 4 bases left between them. Germline CDR1 is MGHDK and CDR2 is SYGVNS. The CDR3 runs 11 residues. The method was immunoSEQ multiplex PCR; TCRdb's version includes in-frame clones alone and lacks a portion of them. Found here are approximately 140,000 clones, about nine tenths of them singletons; the top ten hold around 3.6%. The material was peripheral blood, obtained on day 0 of AZD1222 vaccination. The chain is built from TRBV25-1 and TRBJ2-3, with no clear D. This clonotype was sampled from an adult in good health. The CDR3, as DNA: TGTGCCAGCAGGAGAACAGATACGCAGTATTTT. It encodes CASRRTDTQYF.